These T cell receptor beta chains were read from a single sample in a study of lymphopenia after photon versus proton radiotherapy. TCRdb keeps only in-frame clones here, not all; method: immunoSEQ multiplex PCR. This table holds some 70,000 clones, about nine tenths found once. Sample: peripheral blood, taken from a patient treated with proton-based radiotherapy. The receptors stem from a man of 80 years or more with esophageal cancer. CDR3s include the opening cysteine and the closing phenylalanine or tryptophan. A D gene is named only where the DNA matches it firmly. Rows give clone size only sometimes, using once, few, many, or a class for an expanded clone.

clone size	D gene	V gene	J gene	CDR3 protein	CDR3 DNA
-	-	TRBV29-1	TRBJ1-2	CSVVISRGYTF	TGCAGCGTTGTGATATCCCGTGGCTACACCTTC
few	TRBD1	TRBV10-3	TRBJ1-3	CATGDRYSGNTIYF	TGTGCCACCGGGGACAGGTACTCTGGAAACACCATATATTTT
-	-	TRBV5-1	TRBJ2-7	CASSLVGPPPDEQYF	TGCGCCAGCAGCTTGGTCGGCCCACCGCCTGACGAGCAGTACTTC
-	-	TRBV7-8	TRBJ2-2	CASSLAGITGELFF	TGTGCCAGCAGCTTAGCGGGGATCACCGGGGAGCTGTTTTTT
-	-	TRBV7-3	TRBJ2-7	CASSPDYSYEQYF	TGTGCCAGCAGCCCAGACTATTCCTACGAGCAGTACTTC
-	-	TRBV9	TRBJ2-7	CASSVDLSSYEQYF	TGTGCCAGCAGCGTGGACCTTAGCTCCTACGAGCAGTACTTC
-	TRBD1	TRBV27	TRBJ1-2	CASSLGQGPFNYGYTF	TGTGCCAGCAGTTTAGGACAGGGGCCTTTTAACTATGGCTACACCTTC
-	-	TRBV7-2	TRBJ1-1	CASSLFSGTEAFF	TGTGCCAGCAGCTTATTCTCCGGCACTGAAGCTTTCTTT
-	-	TRBV7-2	TRBJ1-5	CASSLAWGGNQPQHF	TGTGCCAGCAGCTTGGCGTGGGGGGGCAATCAGCCCCAGCATTTT
-	-	TRBV10-3	TRBJ1-4	CAIRQTPNEKLFF	TGTGCCATAAGACAGACTCCTAATGAAAAACTGTTTTTT
-	-	TRBV11-2	TRBJ2-3	CASSLDRGRTDTQYF	TGTGCCAGCAGCTTAGACAGGGGCCGCACAGATACGCAGTATTTT
-	TRBD1	TRBV5-5	TRBJ1-5	CASSEGQGGPNQPQHF	TGTGCCAGCAGCGAGGGACAGGGAGGACCAAATCAGCCCCAGCATTTT
-	-	TRBV5-5	TRBJ1-4	CASSLRGAGNEKLFF	TGTGCCAGCAGCTTGAGAGGCGCAGGGAACGAAAAACTGTTTTTT
-	-	TRBV2	TRBJ1-2	CASSVNRVNYGYTF	TGTGCCAGCAGCGTTAACAGGGTTAACTATGGCTACACCTTC
-	-	TRBV7-6	TRBJ2-7	CASSVVGGASYEQYF	TGTGCCAGCAGCGTTGTTGGGGGCGCGAGCTACGAGCAGTACTTC
-	-	TRBV7-2	TRBJ2-2	CASSLDRVTGELFF	TGTGCCAGCAGCTTAGACAGGGTCACCGGGGAGCTGTTTTTT
few	-	TRBV7-8	TRBJ2-1	CASSSRTVTDYNEQFF	TGTGCCAGCAGCTCCCGGACAGTAACGGACTACAATGAGCAGTTCTTC
-	-	TRBV7-9	TRBJ2-7	CASSLGQGPFLEQYF	TGTGCCAGCAGCTTAGGGCAGGGACCATTTCTCGAGCAGTACTTC
-	TRBD1	TRBV5-4	TRBJ2-5	CASSPGITGEQETQYF	TGTGCCAGCAGCCCGGGAATCACAGGGGAACAAGAGACCCAGTACTTC
-	TRBD1	TRBV18	TRBJ2-3	CASSPRSIGRGIVSTDTQYF	TGTGCCAGCTCACCAAGGTCCATTGGCAGGGGGATTGTTAGCACAGATACGCAGTATTTT
-	-	TRBV7-8	TRBJ1-3	CASSLVAGDGNTIYF	TGTGCCAGCAGCTTAGTAGCGGGGGACGGAAACACCATATATTTT
-	-	TRBV5-3	TRBJ1-3	CARSLQGSGNTIYF	TGTGCCAGAAGCTTGCAGGGGTCTGGAAACACCATATATTTT
-	-	TRBV6-5	TRBJ1-1	CASGGGENTEAFF	TGTGCTTCTGGGGGGGGCGAGAACACTGAAGCTTTCTTT
-	-	TRBV10-3	TRBJ1-5	CAISGQINQPQHF	TGTGCCATCAGTGGGCAAATCAATCAGCCCCAGCATTTT
-	-	TRBV6-6	TRBJ2-2	CASSFLISWHTGELFF	TGTGCCAGCAGTTTCCTGATTTCCTGGCACACCGGGGAGCTGTTTTTT
-	-	TRBV29-1	TRBJ1-1	CSVESGTVMVTEAFF	TGCAGCGTTGAATCTGGGACGGTAATGGTTACTGAAGCTTTCTTT
-	-	TRBV6-5	TRBJ1-2	CASSYKEGDYGYTF	TGTGCCAGCAGTTATAAAGAGGGTGACTATGGCTACACCTTC
medium-sized	-	TRBV6-4	TRBJ1-1	CASRVGTANTEAFF	TGTGCCAGCAGGGTAGGGACGGCGAACACTGAAGCTTTCTTT
-	TRBD1	TRBV4-1	TRBJ2-5	CASSQRQGKTQYF	TGCGCCAGCAGCCAGCGACAGGGCAAGACCCAGTACTTC
-	-	TRBV5-6	TRBJ1-5	CASSLLGPQHF	TGTGCCAGCAGCCTTTTAGGGCCCCAGCATTTT
-	-	TRBV4-1	TRBJ2-3	CASSQEPKLDTQYF	TGCGCCAGCAGCCAAGAACCAAAATTAGATACGCAGTATTTT
-	-	TRBV7-2	TRBJ1-2	CASSFKGFSYGYTF	TGTGCCAGCAGCTTCAAGGGTTTTAGCTATGGCTACACCTTC
-	-	TRBV27	TRBJ1-2	CASRPTGLGGYTF	TGTGCCAGCAGACCGACGGGGTTAGGTGGCTACACCTTC
once	-	TRBV30	TRBJ2-7	CAWSFGGPPREQYF	TGTGCCTGGAGTTTCGGGGGGCCGCCTCGAGAGCAGTACTTC
-	TRBD2	TRBV5-1	TRBJ2-5	CASSWGPSGSQETQYF	TGCGCCAGCAGCTGGGGGCCTAGCGGGAGTCAAGAGACCCAGTACTTC
-	TRBD2	TRBV4-1	TRBJ2-2	CASTRGWGGETGELFF	TGCGCCAGCACCCGGGGGTGGGGAGGGGAGACCGGGGAGCTGTTTTTT
once	-	TRBV4-2	TRBJ2-7	CASSLRRGADEQYF	TGTGCCAGCAGCTTGCGCAGGGGGGCAGACGAGCAGTACTTC
-	-	TRBV4-1	TRBJ1-2	CASSQDLTANYGYTF	TGCGCCAGCAGCCAAGATCTAACAGCTAACTATGGCTACACCTTC
-	-	TRBV9	TRBJ2-3	CASSVNGGEDTQYF	TGTGCCAGCAGCGTAAATGGGGGAGAGGATACGCAGTATTTT
few	-	TRBV5-5	TRBJ1-5	CASSVIGGGDQPQHF	TGTGCCAGCAGCGTCATAGGAGGAGGGGACCAGCCCCAGCATTTT
-	-	TRBV18	TRBJ2-3	CASSGGSTDTQYF	TGTGCCAGCTCAGGCGGAAGCACAGATACGCAGTATTTT
-	-	TRBV6-1	TRBJ1-1	CASSEFYRVNTEAFF	TGTGCCAGCAGTGAATTTTACAGGGTGAACACTGAAGCTTTCTTT
-	-	TRBV7-2	TRBJ2-1	CASLRLGGEQFF	TGTGCCAGCCTGCGTTTGGGTGGTGAGCAGTTCTTC